This T cell receptor beta chain was recorded in a study of cytomegalovirus exposure and HLA in healthy donors. Study-level findings and limits: Productive rates of about 87% or about 30% were seen for most TCR beta V segments in an earlier analysis.

The PCR ran on 60 Vbeta and 13 Jbeta primers. Profiled with immunoSEQ multiplex PCR; TCRdb holds only in-frame clones, not every one. The sample holds some 160,000 clones, approximately 80% seen once. The germline V gene encodes CDR1 PRHDT and CDR2 FYEKMQ (reference sequence). The CDR3 consists of 16 residues. V was pared by 5 bases and J by 5 bases, with 9 bases of the junction left unmatched. To note about this clone: The antigen is unknown. This specimen includes other DNA sequences encoding the same CDR3.

Sequencing input: PBMCs. The TCR comes from a man between 50 and 59 years old in good health and CMV-seropositive. This chain uses TRBV13 with TRBJ2-2; 9 nucleotides line up with TRBD2. The CDR3 nucleotides are TGTGCCAGCAGCCCCCTGGCGGGGGGGCCTACCGGGGAGCTGTTTTTT. This codes for CASSPLAGGPTGELFF.